These T cell receptor beta chains were read from a single sample in a study of PD-L1 blockade in urothelial cancer. Generated by immunoSEQ multiplex PCR, the TCRdb table keeps only in-frame clones and is missing some. The repertoire holds around 110,000 clones, about 89% seen once, with over 1.5% in the top ten. The source material was PBMCs, sampled around atezolizumab (anti-PD-L1) treatment. These receptors originate from a man aged 55-75 years with urothelial cancer. Both conserved end residues are part of each CDR3. The order of the fields is CDR3 protein, CDR3 DNA, clone size, J gene, CDR3 length, D gene, V gene. D genes are given only for firm matches. Clone size is shown for a subset of rows, as once, few, many or a class of expanded clone.

CASSQEGLAVYEQYF	TGTGCCAGCAGCCAAGAGGGACTAGCGGTCTACGAGCAGTACTTC	-	TRBJ2-7	15	TRBD2	TRBV4-2
CASSFDSGPYEQYF	TGTGCCAGCAGCTTCGACAGTGGACCCTACGAGCAGTACTTC	-	TRBJ2-7	14	-	TRBV7-9
CASRGFSGVGEQYF	TGTGCCAGCAGGGGTTTTAGCGGCGTGGGAGAGCAGTACTTC	-	TRBJ2-7	14	-	TRBV6-5
CASSLDRGGNQPQHF	TGTGCCAGCAGCTTAGACAGGGGGGGCAATCAGCCCCAGCATTTT	-	TRBJ1-5	15	TRBD1	TRBV11-2
CASSRLAGTDTQYF	TGCGCCAGCTCAAGACTAGCGGGAACAGATACGCAGTATTTT	-	TRBJ2-3	14	TRBD2	TRBV5-1
CASSPRNRRNTEAFF	TGTGCCAGCTCACCTCGAAACAGGAGGAACACTGAAGCTTTCTTT	-	TRBJ1-1	15	-	TRBV18
CASSPSAYRSYNEQFF	TGTGCCAGCAGCCCCTCCGCGTACAGGTCCTACAATGAGCAGTTCTTC	-	TRBJ2-1	16	-	TRBV9
CASSLAGAIEGSEQFF	TGTGCCAGCAGTTTAGCGGGGGCGATAGAAGGGTCTGAGCAGTTCTTC	once	TRBJ2-1	16	-	TRBV27
CASSRQGSYEQYF	TGTGCCAGCAGTAGACAGGGTTCCTACGAGCAGTACTTC	-	TRBJ2-7	13	TRBD1	TRBV2
CASSSRTSGRTDTQYF	TGTGCCAGCAGCTCCCGGACTAGCGGGCGCACAGATACGCAGTATTTT	-	TRBJ2-3	16	TRBD2	TRBV7-2
CASSQEVRQRETQYF	TGTGCCAGCAGCCAAGAGGTTAGGCAGCGGGAGACCCAGTACTTC	-	TRBJ2-5	15	-	TRBV4-2
CASSPGTGINQPQHF	TGTGCCAGCAGCCCCGGGACAGGGATAAATCAGCCCCAGCATTTT	-	TRBJ1-5	15	TRBD1	TRBV28
CATKTGQNTGELFF	TGTGCCACCAAGACAGGCCAGAACACCGGGGAGCTGTTTTTT	-	TRBJ2-2	14	-	TRBV28
CASSYNRVDGYTF	TGTGCCAGCAGTTACAACAGGGTCGATGGCTACACCTTC	-	TRBJ1-2	13	-	TRBV6-5
CASSDRDRGSYEQYF	TGTGCCAGTAGTGACCGGGACAGGGGATCCTACGAGCAGTACTTC	-	TRBJ2-7	15	TRBD1	TRBV19
CASSPGGLAGAHGELFF	TGTGCCAGCAGCCCTGGAGGACTAGCGGGAGCTCACGGGGAGCTGTTTTTT	-	TRBJ2-2	17	TRBD2	TRBV5-4
CASSWQYNTEAFF	TGTGCCAGCAGTTGGCAGTACAACACTGAAGCTTTCTTT	-	TRBJ1-1	13	-	TRBV11-2
CASSPRVANEKLFF	TGTGCCAGCAGCCCGAGGGTAGCTAATGAAAAACTGTTTTTT	-	TRBJ1-4	14	-	TRBV11-2
CASSHAGGTYNEQFF	TGCGCCAGCAGCCATGCGGGGGGAACCTACAATGAGCAGTTCTTC	-	TRBJ2-1	15	TRBD2	TRBV4-3
CSGRDRENTEAFF	TGCAGCGGCCGGGACAGGGAGAACACTGAAGCTTTCTTT	-	TRBJ1-1	13	TRBD1	TRBV29-1
CASSTSLTGARDEQYF	TGTGCCAGCAGTACATCCCTGACAGGGGCGAGGGACGAGCAGTACTTC	once	TRBJ2-7	16	TRBD1	TRBV27
CASSVGQVANTGELFF	TGTGCCAGCAGCGTAGGTCAGGTCGCGAACACCGGGGAGCTGTTTTTT	-	TRBJ2-2	16	-	TRBV9
CASSLHGTASYNEQFF	TGCGCCAGCAGCTTGCACGGGACAGCATCCTACAATGAGCAGTTCTTC	-	TRBJ2-1	16	TRBD1	TRBV5-1
CASSFAQGSGGSPLHF	TGTGCCAGCAGTTTCGCACAGGGTTCGGGCGGTTCACCCCTCCACTTT	-	TRBJ1-6	16	-	TRBV27
CASSLTGGIKAFF	TGTGCCAGCAGCTTAACAGGGGGAATTAAGGCTTTCTTT	-	TRBJ1-1	13	TRBD1	TRBV7-9
CASSVKAARTAGTQYF	TGTGCCAGCAGCGTAAAAGCCGCCCGGACAGCCGGGACCCAGTACTTC	-	TRBJ2-5	16	-	TRBV9
CASSQGTSAFHEQFF	TGTGCCAGCAGCCAAGGGACTAGCGCGTTCCATGAGCAGTTCTTC	once	TRBJ2-1	15	TRBD2	TRBV11-2
CASSRDRGYEQYF	TGTGCCAGCAGTCGGGACAGGGGTTACGAGCAGTACTTC	-	TRBJ2-7	13	TRBD1	TRBV6-4
CAWSDLGGQPQHF	TGTGCCTGGAGTGACTTAGGCGGTCAGCCCCAGCATTTT	-	TRBJ1-5	13	-	TRBV30
CASSTDSPYSEATYEQYF	TGCGCCAGCAGCACGGATTCTCCGTATAGCGAGGCAACCTACGAGCAGTACTTC	-	TRBJ2-7	18	-	TRBV5-1
CASSWETYTQYF	TGTGCCAGCAGTTGGGAGACTTATACGCAGTATTTT	-	TRBJ2-3	12	-	TRBV28
CASSLGQVMDTQYF	TGTGCCAGCAGCTTGGGACAGGTTATGGATACGCAGTATTTT	-	TRBJ2-3	14	-	TRBV5-4
CASRGTSGGRETQYF	TGTGCCAGCCGTGGGACTAGCGGGGGACGGGAGACCCAGTACTTC	few	TRBJ2-5	15	TRBD2	TRBV19
CASRFSTGANEQFF	TGTGCCAGCAGGTTCTCAACAGGGGCCAATGAGCAGTTCTTC	-	TRBJ2-1	14	TRBD1	TRBV27
CASSPGKGTGAASRYTF	TGTGCCAGCAGCCCCGGGAAGGGGACAGGGGCAGCCTCTCGCTACACCTTC	-	TRBJ1-2	17	TRBD1	TRBV7-3
CSVSRGTGGPDTQYF	TGCAGCGTTTCCAGAGGGACAGGGGGCCCAGATACGCAGTATTTT	once	TRBJ2-3	15	TRBD1	TRBV29-1
CASSQGSYEQYF	TGCGCCAGCAGTCAGGGTTCCTACGAGCAGTACTTC	-	TRBJ2-7	12	-	TRBV10-1
CASSPPTNNGETQYF	TGTGCCAGCTCACCACCGACAAATAATGGGGAGACCCAGTACTTC	-	TRBJ2-5	15	-	TRBV18
CASSDGSSGNTIYF	TGTGCCAGCAGCGACGGGTCCTCTGGAAACACCATATATTTT	-	TRBJ1-3	14	-	TRBV11-2
CASSPLDRGQWNTEAFF	TGTGCCAGCTCACCGCTGGACAGAGGGCAGTGGAACACTGAAGCTTTCTTT	-	TRBJ1-1	17	-	TRBV18
CAWSRILGGTQYF	TGTGCCTGGAGTAGGATTCTGGGGGGGACCCAGTACTTC	-	TRBJ2-5	13	-	TRBV30
CASSERGLAVQREQFF	TGTGCCAGCAGTGAAAGAGGGCTAGCGGTTCAAAGGGAGCAGTTCTTC	-	TRBJ2-1	16	TRBD2	TRBV6-1
CSAGSYEQYF	TGCAGCGCTGGCAGCTACGAGCAGTACTTC	-	TRBJ2-7	10	-	TRBV29-1
CASSEGGGVNYGYTF	TGTGCCAGCAGTGAAGGCGGGGGCGTGAACTATGGCTACACCTTC	-	TRBJ1-2	15	-	TRBV2